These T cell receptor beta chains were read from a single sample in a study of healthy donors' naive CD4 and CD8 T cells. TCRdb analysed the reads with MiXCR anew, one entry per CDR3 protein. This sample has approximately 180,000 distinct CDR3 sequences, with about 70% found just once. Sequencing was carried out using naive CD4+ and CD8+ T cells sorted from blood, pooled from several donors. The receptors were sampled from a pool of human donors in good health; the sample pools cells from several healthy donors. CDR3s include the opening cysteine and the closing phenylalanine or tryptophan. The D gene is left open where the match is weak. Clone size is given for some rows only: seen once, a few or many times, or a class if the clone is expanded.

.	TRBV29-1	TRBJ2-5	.	TGCAGCGTTGAAAAGGGCCAGGGCTTGGAGACCCAGTACTTC	CSVEKGQGLETQYF
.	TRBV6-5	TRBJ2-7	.	TGTGCCAGCAGTTACTCGAACACTCATTACTACGAGCAGTACTTC	CASSYSNTHYYEQYF
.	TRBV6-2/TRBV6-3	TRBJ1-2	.	TGTGCCAGCAGTTACTCCGCATATTCAGGGCGATCTAACTATGGCTACACCTTC	CASSYSAYSGRSNYGYTF
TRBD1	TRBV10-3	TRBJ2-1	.	TGTGCCATCAGTGCCGTAGGTACAGGGGTGGTCTACAATGAGCAGTTCTTC	CAISAVGTGVVYNEQFF
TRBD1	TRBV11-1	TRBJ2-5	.	TGTGCCAGCAGCCACGGGACAGACTTCCAAGAGACCCAGTACTTC	CASSHGTDFQETQYF
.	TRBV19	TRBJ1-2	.	TGTGCCAGTACTCCGGCGGCCCCGGGCTATGGCTACACCTTC	CASTPAAPGYGYTF
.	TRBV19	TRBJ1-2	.	TGTGCCAGTCGACAGGACGTGGGGGGCTACACCTTC	CASRQDVGGYTF
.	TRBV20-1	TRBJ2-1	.	TGCAGTGCCCGTTGGGTACCAAGGGATGAGCAGTTCTTC	CSARWVPRDEQFF
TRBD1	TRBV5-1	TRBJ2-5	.	TGCGCCAGCAGCTCAGTCCCGGGACAGGGGGAAGAGACCCAGTACTTC	CASSSVPGQGEETQYF
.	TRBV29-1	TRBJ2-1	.	TGCAGCGTTTCATTCTCACAGGGAAGTAGGCTCTTC	CSVSFSQGSRLF
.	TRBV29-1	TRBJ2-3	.	TGCAGCGTTCTAAGAGGAACTAGCACAGATACGCAGTATTTT	CSVLRGTSTDTQYF
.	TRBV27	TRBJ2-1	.	TGTGCCAGCAGTTTTTACGGCAATGAGCAGTTCTTC	CASSFYGNEQFF
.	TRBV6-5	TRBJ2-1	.	TGTGCCAGCAGTTACTCTCCGAGGCCCAATGAGCAGTTCTTC	CASSYSPRPNEQFF
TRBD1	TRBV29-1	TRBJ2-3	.	TGCAGCGTTGAAGGACAGGGGGTGGCAGATACGCAGTATTTT	CSVEGQGVADTQYF
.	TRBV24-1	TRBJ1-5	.	TGTGCCACCAGTGATTCTAGGACCCCCGGGCCCCAGCATTTT	CATSDSRTPGPQHF
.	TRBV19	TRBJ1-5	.	TGTGCCAGTCAGGGCTATAGCAATCAGCCCCAGCATTTT	CASQGYSNQPQHF
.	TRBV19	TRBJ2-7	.	TGTGCCAGTAGACTACAGGGCTCCTACGAGCAGTACTTC	CASRLQGSYEQYF
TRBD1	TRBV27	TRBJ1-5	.	TGTGCCAGCCGATGGACAGGGCAGGATCAGCCCCAGCATTTT	CASRWTGQDQPQHF
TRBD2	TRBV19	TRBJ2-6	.	TGTGCCAGTAGTACCCGACTAGCGGGAGGGGCTGGGGCCAACGTCCTGACTTTC	CASSTRLAGGAGANVLTF
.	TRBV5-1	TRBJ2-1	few	TGCGCCAGCAGGAGCGGGTTCTCCTACAATGAGCAGTTCTTC	CASRSGFSYNEQFF
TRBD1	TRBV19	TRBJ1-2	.	TGTGCCAGTAACGCAGGGGGCGCCGACTATGGCTACACCTTC	CASNAGGADYGYTF
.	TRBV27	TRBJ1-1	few	TGTGCCAGCAGTGCCCATCAATCGGGCACTGAAGCTTTCTTT	CASSAHQSGTEAFF
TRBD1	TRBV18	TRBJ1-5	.	TGTGCCAGCTCACCCTTGGACAGGGAGTCTCAGCCCCAGCATTTT	CASSPLDRESQPQHF
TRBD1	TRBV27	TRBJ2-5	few	TGTGCCAGCAAGGTGCTGTCAGGGGGCGAAGAGACCCAGTACTTC	CASKVLSGGEETQYF
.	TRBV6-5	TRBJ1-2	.	TGTGCCAGCAGTCCCACCAGACAGATCGGCGCTGGCTACACCTTC	CASSPTRQIGAGYTF
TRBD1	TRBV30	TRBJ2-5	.	TGTGCCTGGAAGGGACAGGGGGCCCGAGAGACCCAGTACTTC	CAWKGQGARETQYF
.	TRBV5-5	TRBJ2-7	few	TGTGCCAGCAGCTTGTCAAGCCTAGGCTACGAGCAGTACTTC	CASSLSSLGYEQYF
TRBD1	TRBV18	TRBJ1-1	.	TGTGCCAGCTCAGAAACAGGGGCCATGAACACTGAAGCTTTCTTT	CASSETGAMNTEAFF
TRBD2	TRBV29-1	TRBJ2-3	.	TGCAGCGTTGAGGGGTTAGCGGGAGGGTTCTCCACAGATACGCAGTATTTT	CSVEGLAGGFSTDTQYF
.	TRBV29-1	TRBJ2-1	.	TGCAGCGTTGCTGATCGGGGGAGTAGATCTGGGGATGAGCAGTTCTTC	CSVADRGSRSGDEQFF
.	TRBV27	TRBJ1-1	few	TGTGCCAGCAGTTTAGGGCCGGGCACTGAAGCTTTCTTT	CASSLGPGTEAFF
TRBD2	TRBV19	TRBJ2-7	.	TGTGCCAGTAGTCCGAGACTAGCGGGAGGAACCTACGAGCAGTACTTC	CASSPRLAGGTYEQYF
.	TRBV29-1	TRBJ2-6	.	TGCAGCGTCTCCAGGGGATCTGGGGCCAACGTCCTGACTTTC	CSVSRGSGANVLTF
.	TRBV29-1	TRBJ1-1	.	TGCAGCGTCTCAAGGAACACTGAAGCTTTCTTT	CSVSRNTEAFF
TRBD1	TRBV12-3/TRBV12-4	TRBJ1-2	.	TGTGCCAGCAGTCCCAGGGGGACAGGGGGCCACACCTTC	CASSPRGTGGHTF
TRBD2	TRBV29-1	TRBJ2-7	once	TGCAGCGTTGAATTGGATCTAGCGGGAGTCGAGCAGTACTTC	CSVELDLAGVEQYF
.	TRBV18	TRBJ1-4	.	TGTGCCAGCTCCTCCCTACCGGCAGGGACGAATGAAAAACTGTTTTTT	CASSSLPAGTNEKLFF
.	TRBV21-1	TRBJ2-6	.	TGTGCCAGCAGCAGACAGGGAAACACGTTCTCTGGGGCCAACGTCCTGACTTTC	CASSRQGNTFSGANVLTF
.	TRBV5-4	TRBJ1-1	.	TGTGCCAGCAGCTTGGCCGGGATCCGGAACACTGAAGCTTTCTTT	CASSLAGIRNTEAFF
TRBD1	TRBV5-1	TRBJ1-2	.	TGCGCCAGCAGCTTGGGAGGCAGGGGGCTGGATGGCTACACCTTC	CASSLGGRGLDGYTF
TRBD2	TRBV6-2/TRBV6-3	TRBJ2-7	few	TGTGCCAGCAGTCGAGGAGGACTAGCGGGTTCCTACGAGCAGTACTTC	CASSRGGLAGSYEQYF
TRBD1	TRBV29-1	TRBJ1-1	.	TGCAGCGTGGGGGACAGGGGTGGGACTGAAGCTTTCTTT	CSVGDRGGTEAFF
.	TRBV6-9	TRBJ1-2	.	TGTGCCAGCAGCCGGGACGTAGCCCGCGCTGGCTACACCTTC	CASSRDVARAGYTF
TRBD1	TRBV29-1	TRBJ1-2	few	TGCAGCGTTGGGGAGGGGGCTGGCTACACCTTC	CSVGEGAGYTF
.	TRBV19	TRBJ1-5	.	TGTGCCAGTAGTATCTTGGCAGAAGGTTATCAGCCCCAGCATTTT	CASSILAEGYQPQHF
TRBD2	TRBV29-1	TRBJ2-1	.	TGCAGCGTCCGAGGGCTTTTGACTAGCGGGTACAATGAGCAGTTCTTC	CSVRGLLTSGYNEQFF
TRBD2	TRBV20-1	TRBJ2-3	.	TGCAGTGCTAGAGATATGGAGCGGGAGGGCACAGATACGCAGTATTTT	CSARDMEREGTDTQYF
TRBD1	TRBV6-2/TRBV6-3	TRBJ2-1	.	TGTGCCAGCAGTTACCGAAGGGACAGCACCGCCCCCAATGAGCAGTTCTTC	CASSYRRDSTAPNEQFF
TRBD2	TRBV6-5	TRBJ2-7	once	TGTGCCAGCAGTTCCGCTAGCGGGCGGTTCTCCTACGAGCAGTACTTC	CASSSASGRFSYEQYF
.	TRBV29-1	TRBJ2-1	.	TGCAGCGTTCAAGGCGGATACAATGAGCAGTTCTTC	CSVQGGYNEQFF
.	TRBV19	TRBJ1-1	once	TGTGCCAGTAGTACCCGACTAACAGGGAGGACTGAAGCTTTCTTT	CASSTRLTGRTEAFF